This T cell receptor beta chain originates from a study of early T cells in non-severe SARS-CoV-2 infection. Study background: The chains were unpaired, and the sequenced material was bulk RNA from unsorted whole blood.

Germline assignment: CDR1 LGHNT and CDR2 FRNRAP. V lost 0 bases, J lost 8 bases, and 13 bases stayed unmatched. The CDR3 totals 16 residues. Researchers tagged individual cDNA molecules with unique molecular identifiers. MiXCR, run by TCRdb on the 5' RACE reads, gives a single entry per CDR3 protein. This table has about 22,000 distinct CDR3 sequences, less than 4.5% appearing once. Study results and limitations: Matching with VDJdb favored anti-spike CD8 responses (missing private and CD4 specificities).

This clonotype was picked up many times. Its antigen is not known. This chain joins TRBV12-5 and TRBJ2-7; 7 nucleotides match TRBD2. The sequencing input was whole blood. The TCR sequence derives from an adult who was a healthcare worker with PCR-confirmed SARS-CoV-2 infection or an uninfected control (not recorded which). CDR3 amino acids: CASGLVLTGLLHQQYF. The CDR3 nucleotides are TGTGCTAGTGGTTTGGTACTTACGGGACTACTTCATCAGCAGTACTTC.